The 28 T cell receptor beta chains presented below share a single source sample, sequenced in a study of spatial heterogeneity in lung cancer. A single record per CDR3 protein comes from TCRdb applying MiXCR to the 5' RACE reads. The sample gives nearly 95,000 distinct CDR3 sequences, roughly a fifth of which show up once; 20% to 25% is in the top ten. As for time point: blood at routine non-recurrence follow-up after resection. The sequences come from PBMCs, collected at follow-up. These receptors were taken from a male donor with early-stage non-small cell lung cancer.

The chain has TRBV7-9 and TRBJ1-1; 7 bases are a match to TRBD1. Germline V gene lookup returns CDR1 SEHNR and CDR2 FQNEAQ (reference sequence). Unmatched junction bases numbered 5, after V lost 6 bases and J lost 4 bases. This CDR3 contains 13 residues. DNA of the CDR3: TGTGCCAGCAGTGGGACAGCGATCACTGAAGCTTTCTTT. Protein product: CASSGTAITEAFF. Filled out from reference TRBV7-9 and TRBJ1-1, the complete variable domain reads DTGVSQNPRHKITKRGQNVTFRCDPISEHNRLYWYRQTLGQGPEFLTYFQNEAQLEKSRLLSDRFSAERPKGSFSTLEIQRTEQGDSAMYLCASSGTAITEAFFGQGTRLTVV.

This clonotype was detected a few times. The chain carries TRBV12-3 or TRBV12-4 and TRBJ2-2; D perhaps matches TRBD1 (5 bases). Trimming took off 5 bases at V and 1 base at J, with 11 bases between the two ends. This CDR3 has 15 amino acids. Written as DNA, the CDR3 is TGTGCCAGCAGTGAAATCACAGGGAACACCGGGGAGCTGTTTTTT. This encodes CASSEITGNTGELFF.

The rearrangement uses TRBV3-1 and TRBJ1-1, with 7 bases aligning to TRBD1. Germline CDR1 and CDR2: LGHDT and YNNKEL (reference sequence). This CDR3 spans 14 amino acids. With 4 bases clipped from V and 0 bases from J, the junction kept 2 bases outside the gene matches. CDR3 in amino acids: CASSPGQMNTEAFF. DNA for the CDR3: TGTGCCAGCAGCCCGGGACAGATGAACACTGAAGCTTTCTTT.

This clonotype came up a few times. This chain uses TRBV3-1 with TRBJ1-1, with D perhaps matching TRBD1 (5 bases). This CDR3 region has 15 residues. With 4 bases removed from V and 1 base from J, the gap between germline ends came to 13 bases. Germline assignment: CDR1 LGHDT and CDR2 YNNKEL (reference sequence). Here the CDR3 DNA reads TGTGCCAGCAGCCGTGCCGGGAGGGGGAACACTGAAGCTTTCTTT. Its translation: CASSRAGRGNTEAFF.

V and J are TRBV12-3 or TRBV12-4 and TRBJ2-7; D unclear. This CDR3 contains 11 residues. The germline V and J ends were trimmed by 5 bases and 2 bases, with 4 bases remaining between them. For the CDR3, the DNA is TGTGCCAGCAGTCGGGCCTACGAGCAGTACGTC. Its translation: CASSRAYEQYV.

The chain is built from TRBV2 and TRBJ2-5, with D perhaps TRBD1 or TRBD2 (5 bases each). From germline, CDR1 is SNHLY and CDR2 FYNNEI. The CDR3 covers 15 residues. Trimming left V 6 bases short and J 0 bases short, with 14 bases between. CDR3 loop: CASRQWGTHQETQYF. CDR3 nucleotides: TGTGCCAGCAGGCAATGGGGGACCCACCAAGAGACCCAGTACTTC.

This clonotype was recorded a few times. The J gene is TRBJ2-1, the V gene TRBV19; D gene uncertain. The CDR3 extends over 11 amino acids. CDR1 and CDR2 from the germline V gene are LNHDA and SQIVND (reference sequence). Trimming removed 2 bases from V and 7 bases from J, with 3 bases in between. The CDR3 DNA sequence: TGTGCCAGTAGTATAAATAATGAGCAGTTCTTC. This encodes CASSINNEQFF.

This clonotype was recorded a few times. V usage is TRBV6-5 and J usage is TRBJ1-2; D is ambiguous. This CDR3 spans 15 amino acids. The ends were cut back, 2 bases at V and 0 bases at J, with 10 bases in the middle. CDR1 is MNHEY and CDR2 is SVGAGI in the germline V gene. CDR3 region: CASSYRSDSNYGYTF. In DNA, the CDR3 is TGTGCCAGCAGTTACCGGTCAGATTCTAACTATGGCTACACCTTC.

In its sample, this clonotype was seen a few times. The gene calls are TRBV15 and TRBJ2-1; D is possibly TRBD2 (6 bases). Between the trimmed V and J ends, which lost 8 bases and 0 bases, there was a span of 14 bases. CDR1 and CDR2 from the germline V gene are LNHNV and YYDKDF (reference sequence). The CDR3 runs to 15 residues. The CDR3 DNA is TGTGCCACCGGCGGGGACGTGAGCTCCTACAATGAGCAGTTCTTC. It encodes CATGGDVSSYNEQFF.

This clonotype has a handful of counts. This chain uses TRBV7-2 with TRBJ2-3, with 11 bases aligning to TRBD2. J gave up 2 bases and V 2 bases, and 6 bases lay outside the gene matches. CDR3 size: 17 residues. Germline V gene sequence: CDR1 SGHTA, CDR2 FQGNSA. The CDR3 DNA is TGTGCCAGCAGCTTAATTAGCGGGGGGGCCGACACAGATACGCAGTATTTT. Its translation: CASSLISGGADTDTQYF.

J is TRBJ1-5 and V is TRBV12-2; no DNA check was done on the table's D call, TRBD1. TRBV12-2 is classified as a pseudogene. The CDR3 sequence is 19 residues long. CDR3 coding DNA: TGTGCAAGTCGCTTCAAGGCCCAGGGGATAACGCAAGGCAGTCAGCCCCAGCATTTT. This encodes CASRFKAQGITQGSQPQHF.

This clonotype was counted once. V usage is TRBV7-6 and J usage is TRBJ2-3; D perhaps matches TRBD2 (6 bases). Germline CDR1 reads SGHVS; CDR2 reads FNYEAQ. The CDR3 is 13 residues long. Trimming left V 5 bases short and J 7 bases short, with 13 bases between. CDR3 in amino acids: CASSPNGGNTQYF. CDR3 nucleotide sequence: TGTGCCAGCAGCCCCAACGGGGGAAATACGCAGTATTTT.

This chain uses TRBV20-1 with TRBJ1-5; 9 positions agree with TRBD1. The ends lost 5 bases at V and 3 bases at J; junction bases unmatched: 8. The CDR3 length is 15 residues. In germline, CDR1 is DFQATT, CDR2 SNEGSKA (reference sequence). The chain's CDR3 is CSASSGTGLNQPQHF. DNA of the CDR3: TGCAGTGCTTCTTCGGGGACAGGGCTCAATCAGCCCCAGCATTTT.

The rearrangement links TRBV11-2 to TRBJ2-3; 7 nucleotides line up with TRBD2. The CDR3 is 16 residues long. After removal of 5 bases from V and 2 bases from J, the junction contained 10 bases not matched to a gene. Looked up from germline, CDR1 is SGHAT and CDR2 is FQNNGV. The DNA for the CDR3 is TGTGCCAGCAGCAGGCCTCAGGGACTACACACAGATACGCAGTATTTT. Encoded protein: CASSRPQGLHTDTQYF.

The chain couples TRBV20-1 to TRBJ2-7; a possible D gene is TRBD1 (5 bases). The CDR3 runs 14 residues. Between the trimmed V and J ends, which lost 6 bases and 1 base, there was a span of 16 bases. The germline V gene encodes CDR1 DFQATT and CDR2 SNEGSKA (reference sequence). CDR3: CSATGRLGSYEQYF. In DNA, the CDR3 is TGCAGTGCAACAGGCCGCCTTGGGTCCTACGAGCAGTACTTC.

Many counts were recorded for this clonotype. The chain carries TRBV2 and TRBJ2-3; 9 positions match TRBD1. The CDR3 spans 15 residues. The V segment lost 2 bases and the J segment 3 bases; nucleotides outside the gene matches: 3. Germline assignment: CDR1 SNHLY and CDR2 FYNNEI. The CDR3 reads CASSEFGQGTDTQYF. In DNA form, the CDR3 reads TGTGCCAGCAGTGAATTCGGACAGGGGACAGATACGCAGTATTTT.

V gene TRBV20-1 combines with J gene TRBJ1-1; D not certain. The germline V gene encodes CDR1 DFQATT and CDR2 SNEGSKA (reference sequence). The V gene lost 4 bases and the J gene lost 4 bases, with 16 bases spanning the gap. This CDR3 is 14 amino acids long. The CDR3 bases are TGCAGTGCTAAAACGCCAAACATATTCACTGAAGCTTTCTTT. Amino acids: CSAKTPNIFTEAFF.

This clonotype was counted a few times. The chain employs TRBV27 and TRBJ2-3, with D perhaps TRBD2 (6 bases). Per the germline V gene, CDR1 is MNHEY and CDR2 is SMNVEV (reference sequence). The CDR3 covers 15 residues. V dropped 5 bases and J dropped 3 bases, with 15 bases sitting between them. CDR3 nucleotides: TGTGCCAGCAGTGTAGCGGTGGGGGATACAGATACGCAGTATTTT. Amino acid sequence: CASSVAVGDTDTQYF.

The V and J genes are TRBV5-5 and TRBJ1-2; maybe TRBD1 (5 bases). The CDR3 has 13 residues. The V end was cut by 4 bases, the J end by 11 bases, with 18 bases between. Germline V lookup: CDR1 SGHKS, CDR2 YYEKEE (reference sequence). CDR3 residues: CASSLKPQGEYTF. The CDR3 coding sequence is TGTGCCAGCAGCCTTAAACCTCAGGGAGAGTACACCTTC.

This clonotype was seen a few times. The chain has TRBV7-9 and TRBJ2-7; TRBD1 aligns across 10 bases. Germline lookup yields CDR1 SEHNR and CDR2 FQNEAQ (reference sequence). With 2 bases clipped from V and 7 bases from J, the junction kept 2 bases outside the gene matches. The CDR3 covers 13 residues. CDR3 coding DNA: TGTGCCAGCAGCTTACGGGACAGGGGAGAGCAGTACGTC. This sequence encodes CASSLRDRGEQYV.

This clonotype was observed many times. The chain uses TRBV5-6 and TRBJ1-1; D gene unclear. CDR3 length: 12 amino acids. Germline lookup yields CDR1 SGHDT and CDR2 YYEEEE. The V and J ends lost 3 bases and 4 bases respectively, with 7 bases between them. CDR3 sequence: CASSWGSTEAFF. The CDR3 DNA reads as TGTGCCAGCAGCTGGGGATCCACTGAAGCTTTCTTT.

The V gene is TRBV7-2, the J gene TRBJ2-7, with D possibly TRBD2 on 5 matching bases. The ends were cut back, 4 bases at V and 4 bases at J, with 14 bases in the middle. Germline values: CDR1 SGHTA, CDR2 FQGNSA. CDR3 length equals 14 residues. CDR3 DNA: TGTGCCAGCAGCTCAGCCCCGGGGTTATACGAGCAGTACTTC. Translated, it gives CASSSAPGLYEQYF.

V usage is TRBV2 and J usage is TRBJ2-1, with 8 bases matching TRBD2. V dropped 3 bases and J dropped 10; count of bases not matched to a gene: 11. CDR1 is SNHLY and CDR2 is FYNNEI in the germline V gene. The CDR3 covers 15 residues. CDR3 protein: CASSDRSGGRREQFF. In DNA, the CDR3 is TGTGCCAGCAGTGATCGGAGCGGGGGAAGACGAGAGCAGTTCTTC.

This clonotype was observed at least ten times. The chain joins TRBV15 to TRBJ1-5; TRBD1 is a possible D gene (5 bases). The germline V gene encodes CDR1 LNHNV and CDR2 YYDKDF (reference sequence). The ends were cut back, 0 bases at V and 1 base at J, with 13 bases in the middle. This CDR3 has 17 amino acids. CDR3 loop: CATSRDPRERSNQPQHF. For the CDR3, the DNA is TGTGCCACCAGCAGAGACCCCAGGGAAAGAAGCAATCAGCCCCAGCATTTT. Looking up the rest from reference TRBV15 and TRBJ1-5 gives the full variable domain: DAMVIQNPRYQVTQFGKPVTLSCSQTLNHNVMYWYQQKSSQAPKLLFHYYDKDFNNEADTPDNFQSRRPNTSFCFLDIRSPGLGDTAMYLCATSRDPRERSNQPQHFGDGTRLSIL.

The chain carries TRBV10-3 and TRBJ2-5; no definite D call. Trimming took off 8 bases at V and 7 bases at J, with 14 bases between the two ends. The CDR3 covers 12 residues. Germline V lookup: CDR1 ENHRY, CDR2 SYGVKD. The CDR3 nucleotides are TGTGCCATCGCGAGGCCAGACGGGACCCAGTACTTC. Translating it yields CAIARPDGTQYF.

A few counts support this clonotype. The CDR3 region has the DNA TGTGCCACCAGCACGACGGGCGGAACGTACAATGAGCAGTTCTTC. It translates to CATSTTGGTYNEQFF. V is TRBV15 and J is TRBJ2-1, with no clear D. The CDR3 extends over 15 amino acids. Germline values: CDR1 LNHNV, CDR2 YYDKDF (reference sequence). Trimming stripped 4 bases from V and 4 bases from J, with 14 bases between.

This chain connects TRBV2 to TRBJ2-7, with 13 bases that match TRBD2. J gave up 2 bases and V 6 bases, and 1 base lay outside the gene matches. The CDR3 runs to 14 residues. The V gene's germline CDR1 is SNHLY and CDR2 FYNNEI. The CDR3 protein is CASRGLAGTYEQYF. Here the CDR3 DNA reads TGTGCCAGCAGGGGACTAGCGGGGACCTACGAGCAGTACTTC.

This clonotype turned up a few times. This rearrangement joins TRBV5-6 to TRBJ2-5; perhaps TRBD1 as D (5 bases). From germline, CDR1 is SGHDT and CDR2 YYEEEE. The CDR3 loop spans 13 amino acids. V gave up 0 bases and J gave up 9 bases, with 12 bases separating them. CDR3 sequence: CASSLAGPRAQYF. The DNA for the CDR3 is TGTGCCAGCAGCTTGGCCGGGCCCAGGGCCCAGTACTTC.